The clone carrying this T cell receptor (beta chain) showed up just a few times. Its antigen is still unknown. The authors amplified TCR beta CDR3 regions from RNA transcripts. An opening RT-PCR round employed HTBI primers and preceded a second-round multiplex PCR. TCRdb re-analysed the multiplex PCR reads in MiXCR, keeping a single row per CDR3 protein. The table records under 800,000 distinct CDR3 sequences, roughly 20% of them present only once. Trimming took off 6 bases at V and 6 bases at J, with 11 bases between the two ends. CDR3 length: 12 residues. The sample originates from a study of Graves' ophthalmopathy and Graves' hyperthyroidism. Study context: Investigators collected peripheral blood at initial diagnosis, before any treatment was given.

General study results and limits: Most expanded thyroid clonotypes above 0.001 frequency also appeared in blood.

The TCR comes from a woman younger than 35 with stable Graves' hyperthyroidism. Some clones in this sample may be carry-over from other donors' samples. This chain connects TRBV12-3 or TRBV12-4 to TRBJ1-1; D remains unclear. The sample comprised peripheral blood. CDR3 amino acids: CASRPPLAEAFF. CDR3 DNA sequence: TGTGCCAGCAGACCACCGTTAGCTGAAGCTTTCTTT.